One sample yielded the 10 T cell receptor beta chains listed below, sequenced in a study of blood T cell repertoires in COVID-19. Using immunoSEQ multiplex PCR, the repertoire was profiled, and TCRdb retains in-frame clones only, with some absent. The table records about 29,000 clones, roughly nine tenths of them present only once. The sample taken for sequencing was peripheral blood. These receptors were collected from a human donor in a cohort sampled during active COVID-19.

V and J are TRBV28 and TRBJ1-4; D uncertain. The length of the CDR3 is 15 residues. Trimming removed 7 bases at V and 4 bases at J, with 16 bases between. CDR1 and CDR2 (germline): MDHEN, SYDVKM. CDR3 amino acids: CASTPSGYYNEKLFF. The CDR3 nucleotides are TGTGCCAGCACCCCGTCCGGTTATTATAATGAAAAACTGTTTTTT.

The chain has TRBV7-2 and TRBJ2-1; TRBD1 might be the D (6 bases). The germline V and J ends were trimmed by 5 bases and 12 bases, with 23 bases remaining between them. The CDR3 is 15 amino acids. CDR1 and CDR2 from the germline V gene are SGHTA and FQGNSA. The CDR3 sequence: CASSTQQGRVLGQFF. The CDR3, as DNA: TGTGCCAGCAGCACTCAACAGGGTCGGGTTTTAGGGCAGTTCTTC.

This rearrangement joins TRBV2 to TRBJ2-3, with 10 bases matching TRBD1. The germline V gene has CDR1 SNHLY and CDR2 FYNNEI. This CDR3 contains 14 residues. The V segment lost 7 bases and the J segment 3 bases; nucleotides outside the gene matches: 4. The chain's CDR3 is CASKGDRGTDTQYF. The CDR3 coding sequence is TGTGCCAGCAAAGGGGACAGGGGTACAGATACGCAGTATTTT.

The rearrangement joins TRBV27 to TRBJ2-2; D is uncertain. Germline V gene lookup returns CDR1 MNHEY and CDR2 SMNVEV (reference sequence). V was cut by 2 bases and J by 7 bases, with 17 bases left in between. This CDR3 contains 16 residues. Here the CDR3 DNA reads TGTGCCAGCAGTTTAGGGTTTGGGCAGTGGGTCGGGGAGCTGTTTTTT. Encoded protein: CASSLGFGQWVGELFF.

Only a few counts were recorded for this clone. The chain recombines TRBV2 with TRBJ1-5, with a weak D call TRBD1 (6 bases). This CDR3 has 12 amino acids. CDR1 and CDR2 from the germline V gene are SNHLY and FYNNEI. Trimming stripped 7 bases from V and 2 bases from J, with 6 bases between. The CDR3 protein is CASKGGNQPQHF. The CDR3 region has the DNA TGTGCCAGCAAGGGGGGCAATCAGCCCCAGCATTTT.

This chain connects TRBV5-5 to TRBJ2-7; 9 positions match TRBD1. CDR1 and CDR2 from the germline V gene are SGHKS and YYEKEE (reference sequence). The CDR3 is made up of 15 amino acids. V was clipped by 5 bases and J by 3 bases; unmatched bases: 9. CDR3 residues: CASSFSGTGIYEQYF. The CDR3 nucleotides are TGTGCCAGCAGTTTCTCCGGGACAGGGATCTACGAGCAGTACTTC.

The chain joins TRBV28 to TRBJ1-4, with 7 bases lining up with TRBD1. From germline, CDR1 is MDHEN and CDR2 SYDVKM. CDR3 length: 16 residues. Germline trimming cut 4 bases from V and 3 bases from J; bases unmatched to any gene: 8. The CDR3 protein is CASSSYRTGANEKLFF. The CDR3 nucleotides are TGTGCCAGCAGTTCCTATAGGACAGGAGCTAATGAAAAACTGTTTTTT.

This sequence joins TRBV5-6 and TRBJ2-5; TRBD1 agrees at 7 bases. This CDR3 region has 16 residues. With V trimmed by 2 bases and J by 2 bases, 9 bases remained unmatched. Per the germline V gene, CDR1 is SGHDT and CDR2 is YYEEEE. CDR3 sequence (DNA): TGTGCCAGCAGCTTAGGATTGACAGGGCCACAAGAGACCCAGTACTTC. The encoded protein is CASSLGLTGPQETQYF.

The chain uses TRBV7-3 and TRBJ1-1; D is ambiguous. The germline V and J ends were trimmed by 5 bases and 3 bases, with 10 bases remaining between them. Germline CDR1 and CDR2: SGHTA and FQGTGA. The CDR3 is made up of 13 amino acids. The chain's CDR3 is CASSPSFDTEAFF. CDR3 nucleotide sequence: TGTGCCAGCAGCCCCTCCTTTGACACTGAAGCTTTCTTT. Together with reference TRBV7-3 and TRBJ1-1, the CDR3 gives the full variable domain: GAGVSQTPSNKVTEKGKYVELRCDPISGHTALYWYRQSLGQGPEFLIYFQGTGAADDSGLPNDRFFAVRPEGSVSTLKIQRTERGDSAVYLCASSPSFDTEAFFGQGTRLTVV.

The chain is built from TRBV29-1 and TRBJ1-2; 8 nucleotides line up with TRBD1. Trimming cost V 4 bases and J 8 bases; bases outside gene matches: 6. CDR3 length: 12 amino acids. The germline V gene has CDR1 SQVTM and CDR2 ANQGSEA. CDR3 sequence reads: CSVGDRGGGYTF. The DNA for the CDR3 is TGCAGCGTTGGCGACAGGGGCGGCGGCTACACCTTC.